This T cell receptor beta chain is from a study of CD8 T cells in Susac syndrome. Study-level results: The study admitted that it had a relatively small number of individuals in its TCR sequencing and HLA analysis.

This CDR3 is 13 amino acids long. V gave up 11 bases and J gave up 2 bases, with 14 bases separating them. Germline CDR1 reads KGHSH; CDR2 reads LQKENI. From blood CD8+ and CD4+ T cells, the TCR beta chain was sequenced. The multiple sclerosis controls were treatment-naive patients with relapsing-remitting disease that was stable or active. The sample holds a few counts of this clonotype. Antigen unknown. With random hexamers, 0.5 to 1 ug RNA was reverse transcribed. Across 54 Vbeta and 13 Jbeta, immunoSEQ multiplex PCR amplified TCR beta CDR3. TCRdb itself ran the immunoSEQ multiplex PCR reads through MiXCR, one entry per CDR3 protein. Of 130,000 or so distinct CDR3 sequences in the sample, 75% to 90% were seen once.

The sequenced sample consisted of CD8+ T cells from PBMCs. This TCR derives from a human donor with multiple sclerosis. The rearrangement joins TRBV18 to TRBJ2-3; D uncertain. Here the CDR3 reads CAGADGYTDTQYF. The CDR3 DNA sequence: TGTGCCGGCGCGGACGGCTACACAGATACGCAGTATTTT. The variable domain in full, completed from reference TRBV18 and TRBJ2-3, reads NAGVMQNPRHLVRRRGQEARLRCSPMKGHSHVYWYRQLPEEGLKFMVYLQKENIIDESGMPKERFSAEFPKEGPSILRIQQVVRGDSAAYFCAGADGYTDTQYFGPGTRLTVL.